The T cell receptor (beta chain) described here comes from a study of beta chain features in type 1 diabetes. Study findings and constraints: Type 1 diabetes patients had TCRB CDR3s that were shorter (moderately but significantly so) in all four CD4+ subsets. In cDNA sequencing, cells with high TCR expression could be over-represented.

Blood was drawn once from each donor into heparinised tubes. The draws averaged around 110 mL. Stem cell-like memory, regulatory, central memory and naive CD4+ cells were sorted via CD45RO/CCR7/CD25/CD127/CD95/CD27. The authors reverse transcribed all of the isolated RNA, so sequencing captured expressed TCRB transcripts. Repertoires were generated with immunoSEQ multiplex PCR, while TCRdb's copy carries only in-frame clones and drops some. The sample consists of about 240,000 clones, less than 35% of them appearing once. The CDR3 contains 15 residues. The junction had 5 bases not matched to a gene; V was cut back by 0 bases and J by 5 bases. CDR1 and CDR2 (germline): SEHNR, FQNEAQ (reference sequence). Turning to this clone: Its antigen is not identified.

The origin of this receptor is a man younger than 45 in good health. The rearrangement uses TRBV7-9 and TRBJ1-1; 8 bases agree with TRBD1. Sequencing was carried out using central memory CD4+ T cells from blood. The CDR3 is CASSLAVTGGTEAFF. In DNA, the CDR3 is TGTGCCAGCAGCTTAGCGGTCACAGGGGGGACTGAAGCTTTCTTT.